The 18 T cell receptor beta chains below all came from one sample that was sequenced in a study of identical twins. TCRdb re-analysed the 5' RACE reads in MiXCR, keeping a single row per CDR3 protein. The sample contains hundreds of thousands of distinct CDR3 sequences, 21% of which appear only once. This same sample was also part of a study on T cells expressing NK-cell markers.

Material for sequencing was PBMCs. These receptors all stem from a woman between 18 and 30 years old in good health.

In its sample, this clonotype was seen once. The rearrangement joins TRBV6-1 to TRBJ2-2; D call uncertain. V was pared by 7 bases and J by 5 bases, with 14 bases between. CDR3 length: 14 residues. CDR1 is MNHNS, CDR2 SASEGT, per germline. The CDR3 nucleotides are TGTGCCAGCACGGCCCGGGCCGAAACCGGGGAGCTGTTTTTT. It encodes CASTARAETGELFF.

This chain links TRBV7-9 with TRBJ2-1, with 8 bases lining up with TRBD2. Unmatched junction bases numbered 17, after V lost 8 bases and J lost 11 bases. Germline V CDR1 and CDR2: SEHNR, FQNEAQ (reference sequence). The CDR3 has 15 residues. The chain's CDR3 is CASSPGTRERSKQFF. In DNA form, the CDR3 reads TGTGCCAGCTCTCCCGGGACTAGAGAAAGGTCCAAGCAGTTCTTC.

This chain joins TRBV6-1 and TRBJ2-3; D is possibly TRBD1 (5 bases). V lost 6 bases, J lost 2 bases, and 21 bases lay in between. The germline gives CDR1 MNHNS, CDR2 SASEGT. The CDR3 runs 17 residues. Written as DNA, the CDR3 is TGTGCCAGCAGACCCCGGGTAGGGGCATCAGCCACAGATACGCAGTATTTT. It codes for CASRPRVGASATDTQYF.

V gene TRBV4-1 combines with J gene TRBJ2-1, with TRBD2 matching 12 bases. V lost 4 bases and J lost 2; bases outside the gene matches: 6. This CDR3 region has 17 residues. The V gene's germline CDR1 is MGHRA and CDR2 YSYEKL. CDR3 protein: CASSRNPSGRAYNEQFF. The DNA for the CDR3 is TGCGCCAGCAGCCGAAATCCTAGCGGGAGGGCCTACAATGAGCAGTTCTTC.

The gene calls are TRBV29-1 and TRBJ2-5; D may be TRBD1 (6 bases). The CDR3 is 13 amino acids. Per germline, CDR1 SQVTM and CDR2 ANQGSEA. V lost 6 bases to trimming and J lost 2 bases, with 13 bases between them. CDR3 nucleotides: TGCAGCGTGCCACAGGGAAATCAAGAGACCCAGTACTTC. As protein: CSVPQGNQETQYF.

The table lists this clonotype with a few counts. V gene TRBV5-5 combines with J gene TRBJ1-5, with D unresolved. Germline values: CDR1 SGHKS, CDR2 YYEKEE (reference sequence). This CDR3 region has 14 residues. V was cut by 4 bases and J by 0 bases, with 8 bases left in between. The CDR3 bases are TGTGCCAGCAGCATCAGTTATAGCAATCAGCCCCAGCATTTT. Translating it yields CASSISYSNQPQHF.

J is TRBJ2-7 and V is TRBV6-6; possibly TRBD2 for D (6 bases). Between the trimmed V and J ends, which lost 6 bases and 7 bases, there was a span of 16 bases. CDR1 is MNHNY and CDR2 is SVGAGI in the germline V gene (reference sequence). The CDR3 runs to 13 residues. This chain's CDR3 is CASSSGEPLEQYF. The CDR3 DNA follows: TGTGCCAGCAGCTCGGGGGAACCCCTGGAGCAGTACTTC.

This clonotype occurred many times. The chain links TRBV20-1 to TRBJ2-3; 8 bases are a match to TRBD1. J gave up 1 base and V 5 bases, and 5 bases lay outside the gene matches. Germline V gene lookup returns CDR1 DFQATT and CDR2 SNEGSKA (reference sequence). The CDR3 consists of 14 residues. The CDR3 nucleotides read TGCAGTGCTGGGGACAGGTCTGGCACAGATACGCAGTATTTT. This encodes CSAGDRSGTDTQYF.

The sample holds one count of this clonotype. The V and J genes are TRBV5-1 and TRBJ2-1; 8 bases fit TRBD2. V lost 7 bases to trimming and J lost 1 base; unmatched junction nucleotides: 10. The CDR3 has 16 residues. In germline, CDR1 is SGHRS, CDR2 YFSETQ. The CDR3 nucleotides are TGCGCCAGCTCCCCTCAAGCGGGGGTTTCCTACAATGAGCAGTTCTTC. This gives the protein CASSPQAGVSYNEQFF.

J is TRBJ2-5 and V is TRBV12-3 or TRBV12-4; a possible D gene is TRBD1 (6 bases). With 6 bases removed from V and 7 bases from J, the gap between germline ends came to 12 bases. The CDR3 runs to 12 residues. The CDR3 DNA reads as TGTGCCAGCAGCAATGGACAGACGACCCAGTACTTC. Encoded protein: CASSNGQTTQYF.

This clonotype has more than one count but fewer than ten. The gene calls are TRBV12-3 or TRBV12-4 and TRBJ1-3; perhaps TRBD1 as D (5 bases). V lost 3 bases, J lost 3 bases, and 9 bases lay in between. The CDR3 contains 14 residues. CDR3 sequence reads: CASSLWDLGNTIYF. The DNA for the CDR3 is TGTGCCAGCAGTTTGTGGGACCTTGGAAACACCATATATTTT.

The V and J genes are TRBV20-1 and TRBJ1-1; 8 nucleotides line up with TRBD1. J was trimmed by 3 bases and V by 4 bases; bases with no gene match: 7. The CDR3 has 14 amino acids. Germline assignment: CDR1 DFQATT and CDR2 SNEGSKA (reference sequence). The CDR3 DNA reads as TGCAGTGCTATACAGGGGGGATACGACACTGAAGCTTTCTTT. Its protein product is CSAIQGGYDTEAFF.

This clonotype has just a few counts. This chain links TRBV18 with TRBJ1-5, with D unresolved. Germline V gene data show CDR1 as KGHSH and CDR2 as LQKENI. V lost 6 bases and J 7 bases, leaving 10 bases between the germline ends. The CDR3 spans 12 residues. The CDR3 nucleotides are TGTGCCAGCTCCCCTCCCAGGCAGCCCCAGCATTTT. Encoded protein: CASSPPRQPQHF.

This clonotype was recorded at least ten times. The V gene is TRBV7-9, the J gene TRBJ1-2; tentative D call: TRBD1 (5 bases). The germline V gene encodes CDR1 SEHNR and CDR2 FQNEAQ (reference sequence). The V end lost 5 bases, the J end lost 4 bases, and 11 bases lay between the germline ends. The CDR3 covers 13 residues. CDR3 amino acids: CASSGGVSYGYTF. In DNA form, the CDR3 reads TGTGCCAGCAGCGGAGGGGTTTCCTATGGCTACACCTTC.

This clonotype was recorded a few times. The CDR3 loop is CSARDGAHLEAFF. The CDR3, as DNA: TGCAGTGCTAGAGATGGGGCACATCTAGAAGCTTTCTTT. The chain employs TRBV20-1 and TRBJ1-1; possibly TRBD1 for D (5 bases). The CDR3 spans 13 residues. Trimming pared 0 bases from V and 8 bases from J, leaving 13 bases between. Germline CDR1 is DFQATT and CDR2 is SNEGSKA (reference sequence).

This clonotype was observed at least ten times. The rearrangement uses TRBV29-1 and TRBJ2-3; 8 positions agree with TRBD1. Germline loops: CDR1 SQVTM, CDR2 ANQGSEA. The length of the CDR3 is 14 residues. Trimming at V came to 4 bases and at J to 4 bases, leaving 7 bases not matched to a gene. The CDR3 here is CSVARQGLADTQYF. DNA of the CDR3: TGCAGCGTTGCCCGACAGGGGTTGGCAGATACGCAGTATTTT.

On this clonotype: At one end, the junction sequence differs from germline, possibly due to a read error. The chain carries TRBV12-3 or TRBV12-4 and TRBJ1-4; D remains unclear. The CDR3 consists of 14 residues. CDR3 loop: CAGSLVVSGEKLFF. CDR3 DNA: TGTGCCGGCAGTTTGGTTGTGAGTGGTGAAAAACTGTTTTTT.

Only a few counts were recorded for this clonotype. CDR3 nucleotide sequence: TGCAGTGTTCCAAACTCCTACGAGCAGTACTTC. This encodes CSVPNSYEQYF. The chain couples TRBV20-1 to TRBJ2-7; D unresolved. This CDR3 is built from 11 residues. V gave up 7 bases and J gave up 0 bases, with 7 bases separating them. Germline V CDR1 and CDR2: DFQATT, SNEGSKA (reference sequence).